The 16 T cell receptor beta chains given below trace back to one sample, sequenced in a study of shared clonotypes between healthy human individuals. The repertoire was sequenced with immunoSEQ multiplex PCR; TCRdb's copy has only in-frame clones and lacks some. The data hold hundreds of thousands of clones, with 95% to 98% observed a single time. CD45RO-negative, CCR7-positively selected cells formed the naive CD8 fraction, excluding terminally differentiated effector memory CD45RA+ cells. The sequenced sample consisted of naive CD8+ T cells sorted from blood. The source is a man aged 25 to 40 in good health.

The chain joins TRBV7-9 to TRBJ2-2, with TRBD2 matching 12 bases. Germline V CDR1 and CDR2: SEHNR, FQNEAQ (reference sequence). The CDR3 runs 16 residues. V lost 5 bases to trimming and J lost 0 bases; unmatched junction nucleotides: 1. The chain's CDR3 is CASSRLAGANTGELFF. Here the CDR3 DNA reads TGTGCCAGCAGCAGACTAGCGGGAGCGAACACCGGGGAGCTGTTTTTT.

The chain links TRBV25-1 to TRBJ2-1; D perhaps matches TRBD1 (6 bases). Trimming cost V 4 bases and J 6 bases, with 19 bases left between them. Germline CDR1 and CDR2: MGHDK and SYGVNS. CDR3 length: 16 amino acids. CDR3 region: CASSAHLGALVNEQFF. The CDR3 DNA reads as TGTGCCAGCAGTGCCCACTTGGGGGCGCTTGTCAATGAGCAGTTCTTC.

The rearrangement links TRBV2 to TRBJ2-3; 12 positions match TRBD2. The CDR3 extends over 14 amino acids. CDR1 is SNHLY and CDR2 is FYNNEI in the germline V gene. The trim removed 8 bases at V and 4 bases at J, leaving 4 bases unmatched. CDR3 sequence reads: CASGPSGRADTQYF. CDR3 in DNA: TGTGCCAGCGGGCCTAGCGGGAGGGCAGATACGCAGTATTTT.

The chain is built from TRBV2 and TRBJ1-2; D may be TRBD1 (6 bases). The CDR3 length is 15 residues. Trimming took 8 bases from V and 4 from J, leaving 20 bases between them. Germline values: CDR1 SNHLY, CDR2 FYNNEI. This chain's CDR3 is CASPKTRGPTYGYTF. Written as DNA, the CDR3 is TGTGCCAGCCCTAAGACCCGGGGGCCTACCTATGGCTACACCTTC.

The chain links TRBV30 to TRBJ2-4, with 8 bases fitting TRBD1. Germline loops: CDR1 GTSNPN, CDR2 SVGIG (reference sequence). CDR3 length: 16 amino acids. V dropped 0 bases and J dropped 4; count of bases not matched to a gene: 8. The CDR3 region is CAWSVPLRDRKNIQYF. The CDR3, as DNA: TGTGCCTGGAGTGTACCCCTCCGGGACAGGAAAAACATTCAGTACTTC.

The J gene is TRBJ2-1, the V gene TRBV27, with D possibly matching TRBD1 (5 bases). The V gene lost 2 bases and the J gene lost 6 bases, with 14 bases spanning the gap. Germline loops: CDR1 MNHEY, CDR2 SMNVEV (reference sequence). The CDR3 totals 15 residues. The CDR3 coding sequence is TGTGCCAGCAGTTTAATGCAGGGCCTAGGCAATGAGCAGTTCTTC. It is translated as CASSLMQGLGNEQFF.

V is TRBV4-1 and J is TRBJ2-1; D gene unclear. The germline CDR1 and CDR2 sequences are MGHRA and YSYEKL. Between the trimmed V and J ends, which lost 2 bases and 1 base, there was a span of 12 bases. This CDR3 is 16 amino acids long. The DNA of the CDR3 is TGCGCCAGCAGCCAATATGATCGGGTTTCCTACAATGAGCAGTTCTTC. It yields the protein CASSQYDRVSYNEQFF.

V is TRBV5-6 and J is TRBJ2-3; D not certain. Deletions cut 4 bases from V and 6 bases from J, with 9 bases between. The germline V gene encodes CDR1 SGHDT and CDR2 YYEEEE. The CDR3 spans 12 residues. CDR3 sequence reads: CASSGRRDTQYF. The CDR3 region has the DNA TGTGCCAGCAGCGGTCGTAGGGATACGCAGTATTTT.

In nucleotides, the CDR3 is TGTGCCATCAGTGACTCGCTAGCGAGGGTCTCTATCTCCTACGAGCAGTACTTC. This translates into CAISDSLARVSISYEQYF. The chain employs TRBV10-3 and TRBJ2-7, with TRBD2 as a possible D gene (6 bases). Deletions cut 3 bases from V and 0 bases from J, with 21 bases between. The CDR3 totals 18 residues. CDR1 and CDR2 from the germline V gene are ENHRY and SYGVKD.

The rearrangement joins TRBV10-2 to TRBJ2-1; tentative D call: TRBD2 (5 bases). The CDR3 length is 16 residues. V dropped 3 bases and J dropped 3 bases, with 15 bases sitting between them. Germline V gene lookup returns CDR1 WSHSY and CDR2 SAAADI. The chain's CDR3 is CASSDFGGQDYNEQFF. The CDR3 DNA follows: TGCGCCAGCAGTGATTTCGGCGGGCAGGACTACAATGAGCAGTTCTTC.

This sequence joins TRBV9 and TRBJ2-5; no clear D gene. Trimming took off 0 bases at V and 2 bases at J, with 14 bases between the two ends. Per the germline V gene, CDR1 is SGDLS and CDR2 is YYNGEE. This CDR3 spans 16 amino acids. CDR3 in DNA: TGTGCCAGCAGCGTAGCGGAGAGTTCCACACAAGAGACCCAGTACTTC. It encodes CASSVAESSTQETQYF.

The gene calls are TRBV7-8 and TRBJ2-2, with 8 bases identical to TRBD2. This CDR3 has 17 amino acids. The trim removed 2 bases at V and 1 base at J, leaving 6 bases unmatched. Germline V gene lookup returns CDR1 SGHVS and CDR2 FQNEAQ. CDR3 sequence (DNA): TGTGCCAGCAGCTTACCAGCGGGAGTGGGGAACACCGGGGAGCTGTTTTTT. It codes for CASSLPAGVGNTGELFF.

The V call is TRBV9, the J call TRBJ2-2, with 8 nucleotides matching TRBD2. The CDR3 runs to 16 residues. From germline, CDR1 is SGDLS and CDR2 YYNGEE. The J segment lost 4 bases and the V segment lost 4 bases, leaving 9 bases of the junction unmatched. CDR3 residues: CASSLQAGVGTGELFF. The CDR3 DNA sequence: TGTGCCAGCAGCCTCCAAGCGGGAGTCGGCACCGGGGAGCTGTTTTTT.

This chain joins TRBV27 and TRBJ2-1; TRBD2 matches 14 bases. The CDR3 totals 16 residues. Trimming cost V 6 bases and J 6 bases; bases outside gene matches: 7. Per the germline V gene, CDR1 is MNHEY and CDR2 is SMNVEV (reference sequence). CDR3 protein: CASRGLAGAVFNEQFF. In nucleotides, the CDR3 is TGTGCCAGCAGGGGACTAGCGGGAGCGGTTTTCAATGAGCAGTTCTTC.

V gene TRBV6-6 combines with J gene TRBJ2-7, with 10 bases matching TRBD1. Germline loops: CDR1 MNHNY, CDR2 SVGAGI (reference sequence). The V segment lost 5 bases and the J segment 3 bases; nucleotides outside the gene matches: 7. This CDR3 has 15 residues. The DNA of the CDR3 is TGTGCCAGCAGTCGGGACAGGGGCGGATTCTACGAGCAGTACTTC. The encoded protein is CASSRDRGGFYEQYF.

The chain has TRBV27 and TRBJ2-1, with 9 bases matching TRBD1. V dropped 4 bases and J dropped 4; count of bases not matched to a gene: 11. The CDR3 consists of 17 residues. Germline loops: CDR1 MNHEY, CDR2 SMNVEV (reference sequence). The CDR3 DNA reads TGTGCCAGCAGTTCGGGACAGGGAAGGGGAGTATACAATGAGCAGTTCTTC. This codes for CASSSGQGRGVYNEQFF.